This T cell receptor beta chain emerged from a study of T cell responses to AZD1222 COVID-19 vaccine. TCRdb keeps only in-frame clones here, not all; method: immunoSEQ multiplex PCR. The sample holds about 120,000 clones, 80% to 95% seen once. The clonotype comes from an adult in good health. Specimen: peripheral blood, collected on day 0 of AZD1222 vaccination.

CDR3 protein: CASSQEQVGETQYF. The CDR3 DNA follows: TGTGCCAGCAGCCAAGAACAGGTGGGAGAGACCCAGTACTTC. The chain links TRBV14 to TRBJ2-5, with a weak D call TRBD1 (5 bases). Germline V CDR1 and CDR2: SGHDN, FVKESK. V gave up 0 bases and J gave up 4 bases, with 9 bases separating them. This CDR3 has 14 amino acids.